This record looks at one T cell receptor (beta chain) sequence and its context. The target of this receptor is not known. No much larger clone is present one base from it, and per-base qualities are unavailable. In total, around 600 healthy bone marrow donors made up the cohort. All cohort members were sampled while nominally healthy, although unrecorded immune exposures were likely present. The donor was CMV seronegative and was included in the group of a few hundred seronegative cohort members. Every donor gave a peripheral blood sample, and the peripheral blood mononuclear cells from that sample were used for TCR beta sequencing. The Qiagen DNeasy Blood Extraction Kit was used to extract genomic DNA from the blood cell samples. Libraries were constructed by the immunoSEQ multiplex PCR assay. For the multiplex PCR, a mixture combining 60 forward primers for TCR Vbeta segments and 13 reverse primers for TCR Jbeta segments was used. Amplification of the CDR3 region of rearranged TCR beta genes was performed with a multiplex PCR assay on genomic DNA. Amplified TCR beta libraries were sequenced as 87-base-pair reads on the Illumina HiSeq System. The paper's processing steps were these. Across the roughly 670 repertoires, a later analysis counted 75 million to 90 million unique TCR beta chains, 8.5 million to 12 million of which were shared by at least two donors. To remove PCR and sequencing errors, raw reads were error-corrected and collapsed into unique sequences using a nearest-neighbor algorithm that merged closely related sequences. CDR3 sequences were aligned to IMGT reference sequences to assign V, D and J gene segments. For a sequence to be retained, at least a six-nucleotide match to both a V gene segment and a J gene segment was required. A rearrangement counted as productive if the CDR3 had no stop codons and remained in frame with V and J, and every other rearrangement counted as non-productive. Following IMGT convention, CDR3 was defined as the stretch from the second conserved V-encoded cysteine to the conserved J-encoded phenylalanine. The earlier analysis of more than 450 of the donors excluded sequences that lacked an unambiguous match to a single V gene segment. In an earlier analysis of 587 of the donors, a V segment was called functional when productive rearrangements were above 56.7%, and segregating when the standard deviation between donors exceeded 5%. A statistical classification framework was built to diagnose cytomegalovirus status from the catalog of TCR beta chain sequences. A later analysis assigned V and J genes by comparing TCR nucleotide sequences with IMGT/GENE-DB human TR gene sequences. Using the TCRdist pipeline, a later analysis assigned CDR3 sequences along with most-parsimonious VDJ recombination scenarios. In a later analysis, each TCR beta chain was defined by its CDR3 amino acid sequence together with its V-gene family, and reads lacking a unique V-gene family were excluded. A later analysis removed over 500 highly shared, low-generation-probability nucleotide sequences to deal with suspected cross-contamination and a sequencing artifact. A later analysis calculated a clonal expansion index for each public chain from normalized within-repertoire ranks of inferred template counts. Generation probabilities in a later analysis came from a VDJ recombination model fitted to out-of-frame rearrangements, and those results were checked against IGoR. In a later analysis, hypergeometric tests were used to score TCR-TCR, TCR-HLA and TCR-CMV co-occurrence, with a repertoire-size bias correction applied to TCR pairs. In a later analysis, false discovery rates were estimated by permuting HLA or CMV assignments 20 times. In a later analysis, co-occurring TCRs were grouped with DBSCAN, and TCRdist sequence similarity was added when clustering was performed within HLA-allele-positive subsets. Repertoires with fewer than 30,000 or more than 120,000 public chains, plus five repertoires with anomalous nucleotide sharing, were excluded from co-occurrence clustering. Held by TCRdb, this immuneACCESS table contains in-frame sequences only and omits some clones. Under half of the omission traces to an unresolved V gene where checked; the cause of the rest is unknown. Clone size and V and J calls were adopted from that table, with D and trimming inferred from the DNA. This sample comprises roughly 110,000 clones, 65% to 85% of them detected only once. The ten biggest clones cover about 2.3% of the sample.

The entry originates in a study of cytomegalovirus exposure and HLA in healthy donors (dated by TCRdb to 2016 to 2017). Concerning the study at large: An earlier analysis of roughly 610 of the donors reported about 260 Gb of sequence data and 117 million unique TCR beta sequences obtained from about 180 million T cells. Both class I and class II loci were covered by HLA typing, at four-digit resolution. To study patterns of TCR occurrence, a later analysis re-analyzed previously published TCR beta repertoires from more than 550 donors and added high-resolution HLA genotyping. Every repertoire in the discovery cohort had been generated on one and the same sequencing platform. The number of typed donors differed by locus: about 620-630 for A, B, C, DRB1 and DQB1; 522 for DQA1; 606 for DPA1; and some 430 for DPB1. Alongside the repertoire data, information on donor age, sex, ethnicity and CMV serostatus was compiled. The aim of the study was to test whether cataloging public T cell receptors could identify signatures of past pathogen exposure. A later genetic analysis took genome-wide SNP genotypes for about 65% of the 666 donors and used that subset as a discovery cohort. Among the roughly 400 genotyped donors, more than 70% belonged to the genetic ancestry cluster associated with self-reported Caucasian donors. About 300 gigabases of sequencing data and around 87 million unique TCR sequences were included in an early release covering about 600 HLA-typed donors. Along with the approximately 600-subject first cohort, a separate validation cohort of over a hundred different subjects was used. Roughly five DR-DQ haplotypes were handled as single units for association and clustering because linkage in the cohort was strong. Across about 380 genotyped donors of the cohort, an average of roughly 250,000 unique TCR beta nucleotide sequences per donor were sequenced, and roughly a sixth of those sequences were non-productive. An earlier analysis of around 580 of the donors used high-throughput TCR beta sequencing to judge whether each TCR beta V gene segment behaved as functional or pseudogenic. To predict cytomegalovirus infection status, the study brought together high-throughput TCR immunosequencing, statistical association of individual TCRs with disease status, and machine learning. In the later analysis, no new phenotypic data were used to find candidate immune exposures; instead, reliance was placed on TCR beta sequences and their occurrence across donors. The study used immunosequencing to profile the T cell repertoires of approximately 690 subjects and linked those repertoires to cytomegalovirus serostatus. Overall study outcomes, separate from this receptor: A cluster of highly shared sequence variants was judged likely to be a technical artifact of the sequencing pipeline. According to a later analysis, most CMV-associated TCR beta chains appeared to be HLA-restricted, and the HLA associations seemed to be driven largely by CMV exposure. Immune exposure information for the cohort was limited to CMV serostatus. An association between a missense DCLRE1C variant and V-gene and J-gene trimming of TCR beta chains was found in a later genetic analysis and replicated in an independent cohort. Because the 87-base-pair reads could not distinguish some IMGT-functional V segments, including TRBV6-2 and TRBV6-3, those segments were excluded. In a later analysis, HLA-associated TCR beta chains showed more clonal expansion and lower generation probabilities than non-associated chains that were equally common. When HLA alleles, especially DR and DQ, strongly co-occurred, TCR associations were difficult to assign to individual alleles. In a later genetic analysis, fewer N-insertions in productive TCRs were reported among donors in an Asian-associated ancestry cluster than the approximately 710-donor mean. The study gave a list of roughly 150 TCR beta chains associated with cytomegalovirus. Most TCR sequences were seen in very few donors, while some public TCRs were found in many individuals. Because counts were too low, around 17 rarely observed V segments, including chromosome 9 orphons, were left out of the earlier analysis of some 640 of the donors. Three of the identified cytomegalovirus-associated TCR beta chains were confirmed in vitro to be specific for cytomegalovirus antigens. The classifier was reported to diagnose cytomegalovirus status with high specificity and sensitivity in both the original and validation cohorts. Because some donors lacked HLA typing at each locus, the association tests relied only on the typed subset. Linkage disequilibrium might explain the correlated functional status among segregating V segments, but an unknown experimental factor could not be ruled out. In a later analysis, several top co-occurrence clusters were reported to appear linked to parvovirus B19, influenza, CMV and Epstein-Barr virus. In a later analysis, the rate of TCR association differed among HLA loci, with DRB1 alleles having the most associated TCRs and HLA-C alleles having the fewest. This cohort had only TCR beta chains sequenced, and the lack of alpha or paired-chain data limited which features could be detected. It was suggested by the authors that the approach could potentially be generalized to other disease states and immunological phenotypes. In an earlier analysis of about 600 of the donors, most TCR beta V segments appeared in productive rearrangements about 87% or about 30% of the time, broadly matching IMGT annotations. A later analysis associated about 17,000 TCR beta sequences with specific HLA alleles at a false discovery rate of 0.05. Roughly uniform sequencing depth across donors was assumed in presence/absence analyses, although this assumption may not hold. A further reported finding was that TCR beta sequences accurately predicted the HLA-A and HLA-B alleles for most subjects in the first cohort.

Reading from cysteine to phenylalanine, the CDR3 counts 14 amino acids. Solely the CDR3 DNA is kept, with 42 bases framed from the first base. The germline V gene sets CDR1 to LGHNA and CDR2 to YSLEER. The trim is 5 bases for V and 0 bases for J, with a gap of 9 bases between the germline ends. The clonotype was recovered from a man aged 18 to 30 in good health and CMV-seronegative. The sequence is built from TRBV4-3 and TRBJ2-3, with TRBD1 as a weak D call on 6 bases. Material: PBMCs. The DNA sequence is as follows: TGCGCCAGCAGCGGGGGCCCTAGCACAGATACGCAGTATTTT. Its coded protein is CASSGGPSTDTQYF.